The rows below give T cell receptor beta chains drawn from one sample of a study of blood T cell repertoires in COVID-19. Here immunoSEQ multiplex PCR was the method, and the copy in TCRdb shows in-frame clones only, minus some. Of fewer than 400,000 clones listed, 87% are singletons. The sequencing sample was made of PBMCs or T cells enriched from blood (not recorded which). The origin of the receptors is a woman aged 45-65 years who had recovered from COVID-19. The CDR3 runs from the conserved cysteine through the conserved F or W. Each record gives: CDR3 length, D gene, J gene, V gene, CDR3 protein. A D gene is named only where the DNA matches it firmly.

cdr3_length: 14; d_call: .; j_call: TRBJ2-5; v_call: TRBV9; cdr3_aa: CASSTRHRQETQYF
cdr3_length: 13; d_call: .; j_call: TRBJ2-7; v_call: TRBV7-2; cdr3_aa: CASSSNRPNEQYF
cdr3_length: 13; d_call: .; j_call: TRBJ1-2; v_call: TRBV4-2; cdr3_aa: CASSQGEGYGYTF
cdr3_length: 15; d_call: TRBD2; j_call: TRBJ2-3; v_call: TRBV19; cdr3_aa: CASKRRGGLADTQYF
cdr3_length: 15; d_call: .; j_call: TRBJ2-7; v_call: TRBV2; cdr3_aa: CASSEYLGGGYEQYF
cdr3_length: 15; d_call: .; j_call: TRBJ2-3; v_call: TRBV5-1; cdr3_aa: CASSLADRATDTQYF
cdr3_length: 13; d_call: .; j_call: TRBJ1-2; v_call: TRBV28; cdr3_aa: CASSHDRIYGYTF
cdr3_length: 16; d_call: TRBD1; j_call: TRBJ2-5; v_call: TRBV19; cdr3_aa: CASSVGLRGPQETQYF
cdr3_length: 14; d_call: .; j_call: TRBJ1-2; v_call: TRBV30; cdr3_aa: CAWRTPGGVYGYTF
cdr3_length: 15; d_call: TRBD1; j_call: TRBJ1-2; v_call: TRBV19; cdr3_aa: CASSTQGPVNYGYTF
cdr3_length: 14; d_call: .; j_call: TRBJ2-7; v_call: TRBV5-6; cdr3_aa: CASSSARGIYEQYF
cdr3_length: 13; d_call: TRBD1; j_call: TRBJ2-7; v_call: TRBV27; cdr3_aa: CASSPGQYYEQYF
cdr3_length: 15; d_call: TRBD1; j_call: TRBJ1-1; v_call: TRBV5-1; cdr3_aa: CASSLGSGGSTEAFF
cdr3_length: 13; d_call: .; j_call: TRBJ1-3; v_call: TRBV30; cdr3_aa: CAWSVLPRNTIYF
cdr3_length: 13; d_call: TRBD1; j_call: TRBJ2-7; v_call: TRBV5-6; cdr3_aa: CASSPQGADEQYF